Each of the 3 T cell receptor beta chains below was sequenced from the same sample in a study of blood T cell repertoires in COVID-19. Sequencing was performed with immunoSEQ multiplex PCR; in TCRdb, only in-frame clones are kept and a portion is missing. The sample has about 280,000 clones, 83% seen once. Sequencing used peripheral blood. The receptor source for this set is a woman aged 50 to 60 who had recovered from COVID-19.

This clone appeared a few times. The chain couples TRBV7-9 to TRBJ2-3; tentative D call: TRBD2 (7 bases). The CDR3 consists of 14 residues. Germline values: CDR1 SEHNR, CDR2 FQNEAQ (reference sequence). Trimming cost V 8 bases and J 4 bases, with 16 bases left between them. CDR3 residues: CASGRGGAADTQYF. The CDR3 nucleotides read TGTGCCAGCGGTAGGGGGGGGGCCGCAGATACGCAGTATTTT.

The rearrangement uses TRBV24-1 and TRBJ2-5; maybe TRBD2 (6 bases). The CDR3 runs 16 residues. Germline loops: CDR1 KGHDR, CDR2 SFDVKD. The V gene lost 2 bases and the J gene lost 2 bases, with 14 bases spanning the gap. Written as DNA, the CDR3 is TGTGCCACCAGTGATTATGTAAGGGGACTTCAAGAGACCCAGTACTTC. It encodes CATSDYVRGLQETQYF.

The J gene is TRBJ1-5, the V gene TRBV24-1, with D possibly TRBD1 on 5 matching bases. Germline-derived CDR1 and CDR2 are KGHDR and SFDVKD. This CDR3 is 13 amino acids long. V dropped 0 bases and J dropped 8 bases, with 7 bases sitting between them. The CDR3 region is CATSDLPGKPQHF. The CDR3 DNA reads TGTGCCACCAGTGATTTGCCAGGGAAGCCCCAGCATTTT.